The 4 T cell receptor beta chains given below trace back to one sample, sequenced in a study of T cell responses to AZD1222 COVID-19 vaccine (dated by TCRdb to the early 2020s). The sample's time point, from its label and the paper: baseline before first vaccination. The library was produced with the immunoSEQ multiplex PCR assay. The clones in this table, taken by TCRdb from immuneACCESS, are in-frame only. Not every clone is retained; where verified, under half of the shortfall comes from an unresolved V gene, and the cause of the rest is unknown. The sample contains about 35,000 clones, around 88% of them found a single time. Together, the top ten hold about 6.6% of the sample. The sequencing used peripheral blood, collected on day 0 of AZD1222 vaccination. These receptors originate from an adult in good health.

On this clone: The junction shows a germline mismatch at one end, possibly a read error. The rearrangement links TRBV7-3 to TRBJ1-6, with D possibly TRBD1 on 6 matching bases. This CDR3 is 14 amino acids long. CDR1 is SGHTA, CDR2 FQGTGA, per germline. The CDR3 reads CASSLTGWRSPLHF. CDR3 DNA sequence: TGTGCCAGCAGCCTAACAGGGTGGCGGTCACCCCTCCACTTT.

This chain uses TRBV9 with TRBJ1-5, with D uncertain. The CDR3 spans 15 residues. Germline CDR1 reads SGDLS; CDR2 reads YYNGEE. With 0 bases removed from V and 3 bases from J, the gap between germline ends came to 10 bases. Here the CDR3 DNA reads TGTGCCAGCAGCGTAGCTGGGGTGCCCAATCAGCCCCAGCATTTT. Its translation: CASSVAGVPNQPQHF.

The chain recombines TRBV5-1 with TRBJ1-1; the match to TRBD1 covers 7 bases. The junction had 10 bases not matched to a gene; V was cut back by 7 bases and J by 1 base. The CDR3 extends over 15 amino acids. CDR1 is SGHRS, CDR2 YFSETQ, per germline. The CDR3 region is CASPGGGTANTEAFF. The CDR3 nucleotides read TGCGCCAGCCCTGGGGGGGGGACAGCGAACACTGAAGCTTTCTTT.

This rearrangement joins TRBV30 to TRBJ2-1, with 11 nucleotides matching TRBD2. J lost 9 bases, V lost 5 bases, and 12 bases had no gene match. Germline V gene data show CDR1 as GTSNPN and CDR2 as SVGIG (reference sequence). This CDR3 has 15 residues. The CDR3 region has the DNA TGTGCCTGGTCAGATAGCGGGAGGGCCTCCGGTGAGCAGTTCTTC. Protein sequence: CAWSDSGRASGEQFF.